This passage covers 19 T cell receptor beta chains from one sample sequenced in a study of blood T cells in healthy people across ages. Combining a sample-barcoded 5' primer with a J-beta primer mix, a second PCR ran for roughly 7 to 11 cycles. TCRdb reanalysed the 5' RACE reads using MiXCR and keeps one entry per CDR3 protein. The sample includes 800,000 to 1,000,000 distinct CDR3 sequences, under 50% seen only once; the top ten take roughly 13%. The source material was blood. These receptors all stem from a man between 25 and 39 years old in good health.

The genes are TRBV10-3 and TRBJ2-1; 7 bases line up with TRBD2. The CDR3 covers 13 residues. CDR1 ENHRY and CDR2 SYGVKD come from the germline V gene. Trimming cost V 8 bases and J 8 bases; bases outside gene matches: 9. The CDR3 region is CAIGGGVVYEQFF. The CDR3 DNA sequence: TGTGCCATCGGTGGGGGGGTGGTCTATGAGCAGTTCTTC.

This chain uses TRBV12-3 or TRBV12-4 with TRBJ2-1, with TRBD1 as a possible D gene (6 bases). CDR3 size: 14 residues. Trimming removed 10 bases at V and 8 bases at J, with 21 bases between. The CDR3 loop is CATRPGTLWDEQFF. The CDR3 DNA sequence: TGTGCCACGCGCCCTGGGACACTTTGGGATGAGCAGTTCTTC.

The chain recombines TRBV5-1 with TRBJ2-5; TRBD1 is a possible D gene (6 bases). This CDR3 has 16 amino acids. The germline gives CDR1 SGHRS, CDR2 YFSETQ. The germline V and J ends were trimmed by 4 bases and 1 base, with 17 bases remaining between them. The chain's CDR3 is CASSTLGHGIQETQYF. The CDR3 bases are TGCGCCAGCAGCACCCTGGGACACGGAATCCAAGAGACCCAGTACTTC.

This clonotype was seen a handful of times. The genes are TRBV3-1 and TRBJ2-7; 15 nucleotides line up with TRBD2. Unmatched junction bases numbered 15, after V lost 6 bases and J lost 0 bases. Germline V CDR1 and CDR2: LGHDT, YNNKEL (reference sequence). The CDR3 consists of 20 residues. CDR3 loop: CASRTKSGTSGGRSSYEQYF. As DNA, the CDR3 is TGTGCCAGCAGAACGAAATCAGGGACTAGCGGGGGGCGAAGCTCCTACGAGCAGTACTTC.

This clonotype has ten or more counts. V gene TRBV20-1 combines with J gene TRBJ2-3; 12 bases fit TRBD1. Per the germline V gene, CDR1 is DFQATT and CDR2 is SNEGSKA (reference sequence). With V trimmed by 2 bases and J by 4 bases, 4 bases remained unmatched. CDR3 size: 15 residues. In DNA, the CDR3 is TGCAGTGCTAGAACGGGACAGGGGGCCGCAGATACGCAGTATTTT. This sequence encodes CSARTGQGAADTQYF.

V gene TRBV14 combines with J gene TRBJ1-2; D is ambiguous. Germline CDR1 SGHDN, CDR2 FVKESK. The CDR3 loop spans 13 amino acids. V lost 1 base, J lost 8 bases, and 11 bases lay in between. Here the CDR3 DNA reads TGTGCCAGCAGCCAAGGAAGCCTGTACGGCTACACCTTC. Its protein product is CASSQGSLYGYTF. Full variable domain (remainder filled in from reference TRBV14 and TRBJ1-2): EAGVTQFPSHSVIEKGQTVTLRCDPISGHDNLYWYRRVMGKEIKFLLHFVKESKQDESGMPNNRFLAERTGGTYSTLKVQPAELEDSGVYFCASSQGSLYGYTFGSGTRLTVV.

The genes are TRBV28 and TRBJ2-7, with 9 bases lining up with TRBD1. CDR3 length: 13 residues. Germline V CDR1 and CDR2: MDHEN, SYDVKM. V lost 10 bases to trimming and J lost 5 bases; unmatched junction nucleotides: 9. CDR3 in amino acids: CATQGGQGHEQYF. Here the CDR3 DNA reads TGTGCCACCCAAGGGGGACAGGGACACGAGCAGTACTTC.

The rearrangement joins TRBV15 to TRBJ2-3; maybe TRBD2 (5 bases). CDR3 length: 15 amino acids. The V gene lost 3 bases and the J gene lost 1 base, with 11 bases spanning the gap. Germline V CDR1 and CDR2: LNHNV, YYDKDF (reference sequence). Written as DNA, the CDR3 is TGTGCCACCAGCAGGAGGGCTGGGGGCACAGATACGCAGTATTTT. Protein: CATSRRAGGTDTQYF.

The sample holds a few counts of this clonotype. The chain links TRBV27 to TRBJ2-7; 7 nucleotides agree with TRBD2. The CDR3 contains 13 residues. CDR1 is MNHEY, CDR2 SMNVEV, per germline (reference sequence). The V gene end was trimmed by 8 bases and the J gene end by 1 base; junction bases not matched to a gene: 5. This chain's CDR3 is CASALAASYEQYF. CDR3 sequence (DNA): TGTGCCAGCGCTCTAGCGGCTTCCTACGAGCAGTACTTC.

The sample holds one count of this clonotype. The rearrangement uses TRBV10-1 and TRBJ1-5, with a possible D match to TRBD1 (5 bases). With 7 bases removed from V and 5 bases from J, the gap between germline ends came to 12 bases. The CDR3 length is 13 residues. Germline V gene sequence: CDR1 WNHNN, CDR2 SYGVQD (reference sequence). The CDR3 region has the DNA TGCGCCAGCACTCGGACATCTGATCAGCCCCAGCATTTT. The encoded protein is CASTRTSDQPQHF.

This clonotype was recorded a few times. The chain employs TRBV5-5 and TRBJ1-1; TRBD1 aligns across 7 bases. The germline V gene encodes CDR1 SGHKS and CDR2 YYEKEE (reference sequence). CDR3 length equals 15 residues. Trimming took 5 bases from V and 8 from J; bases not matched to a gene: 15. CDR3: CASRSGDTGALEAFF. CDR3 nucleotide sequence: TGTGCCAGCAGAAGTGGGGATACAGGGGCTCTGGAAGCTTTCTTT.

The chain uses TRBV7-8 and TRBJ2-7; 7 bases are a match to TRBD1. Germline CDR1 is SGHVS and CDR2 is FQNEAQ. The CDR3 consists of 15 residues. The V gene end was trimmed by 5 bases and the J gene end by 6 bases; junction bases not matched to a gene: 13. The CDR3 protein is CASSLRDSYTPEQYF. The CDR3 coding sequence is TGTGCCAGCAGCCTACGGGACAGTTACACACCCGAGCAGTACTTC. Looking up the rest from reference TRBV7-8 and TRBJ2-7 gives the full variable domain: GAGVSQSPRYKVAKRGQDVALRCDPISGHVSLFWYQQALGQGPEFLTYFQNEAQLDKSGLPSDRFFAERPEGSVSTLKIQRTQQEDSAVYLCASSLRDSYTPEQYFGPGTRLTVT.

The V gene is TRBV20-1, the J gene TRBJ1-4; D may be TRBD1 (6 bases). Germline V gene data show CDR1 as DFQATT and CDR2 as SNEGSKA (reference sequence). This CDR3 is 15 amino acids long. V shed 3 bases and J shed 4 bases, with 15 bases lying between them. In DNA form, the CDR3 reads TGCAGTGCTAGTTGGATGGGACACAGTAATGAAAAACTGTTTTTT. Translating gives CSASWMGHSNEKLFF.

In regard to this clonotype: A much larger clone is a single base away; this may be a read error. The CDR3, as DNA: TGTGCCAGCAGCGTAGCTGACCGTTCCGAGCAGTACTTC. This gives the protein CASSVADRSEQYF. The chain uses TRBV9 and TRBJ2-7, with D unresolved. V lost 0 bases to trimming and J lost 6 bases, with 10 bases between them. Germline CDR1 SGDLS, CDR2 YYNGEE. The CDR3 length is 13 residues.

With respect to this clonotype: An end of the junction does not agree with germline; a read error may underlie this. V is TRBV7-7 and J is TRBJ2-3; a weak D match, TRBD2 (6 bases). The CDR3 has 12 residues. The germline CDR1 and CDR2 sequences are SSHAT and FNYEAQ (reference sequence). DNA for the CDR3: TGTGCTAGCAGCCCCGCCGGGACTGTGCAGTATTTT. Its translation is CASSPAGTVQYF.

This clonotype has a handful of counts. This sequence joins TRBV20-1 and TRBJ2-7; either TRBD1 or TRBD2 may fit D (5 bases each). The CDR3 has 14 residues. The V gene lost 3 bases and the J gene lost 4 bases, with 16 bases spanning the gap. Looked up from germline, CDR1 is DFQATT and CDR2 is SNEGSKA (reference sequence). Here the CDR3 DNA reads TGCAGTGCTAGTTCGGGGCCAGGTACATACGAGCAGTACTTC. Its protein is CSASSGPGTYEQYF.

This clonotype was observed a few times. V is TRBV9 and J is TRBJ2-1; D gene uncertain. The CDR3 sequence is 13 residues long. V was clipped by 1 base and J by 5 bases, with 7 bases between them. From germline, CDR1 is SGDLS and CDR2 YYNGEE. The CDR3 region is CASSVLQDNEQFF. CDR3 DNA sequence: TGTGCCAGCAGCGTATTGCAGGACAATGAGCAGTTCTTC.

The chain couples TRBV20-1 to TRBJ2-3; possibly TRBD1 for D (5 bases). The CDR3 sequence is 13 residues long. V lost 6 bases and J 5 bases, leaving 15 bases between the germline ends. Germline V CDR1 and CDR2: DFQATT, SNEGSKA (reference sequence). CDR3 amino acids: CSAPARARDTQYF. The DNA for the CDR3 is TGCAGTGCCCCCGCCAGGGCGAGAGATACGCAGTATTTT.

This clonotype was counted a few times. The chain links TRBV27 to TRBJ2-7, with D perhaps assigned TRBD1 or TRBD2 (5 bases each). This CDR3 is 14 amino acids long. Germline values: CDR1 MNHEY, CDR2 SMNVEV (reference sequence). The V end was cut by 6 bases, the J end by 0 bases, with 12 bases between. This CDR3 is CASRPGAASYEQYF. The CDR3 DNA reads TGTGCCAGCAGGCCCGGGGCCGCCTCCTACGAGCAGTACTTC.